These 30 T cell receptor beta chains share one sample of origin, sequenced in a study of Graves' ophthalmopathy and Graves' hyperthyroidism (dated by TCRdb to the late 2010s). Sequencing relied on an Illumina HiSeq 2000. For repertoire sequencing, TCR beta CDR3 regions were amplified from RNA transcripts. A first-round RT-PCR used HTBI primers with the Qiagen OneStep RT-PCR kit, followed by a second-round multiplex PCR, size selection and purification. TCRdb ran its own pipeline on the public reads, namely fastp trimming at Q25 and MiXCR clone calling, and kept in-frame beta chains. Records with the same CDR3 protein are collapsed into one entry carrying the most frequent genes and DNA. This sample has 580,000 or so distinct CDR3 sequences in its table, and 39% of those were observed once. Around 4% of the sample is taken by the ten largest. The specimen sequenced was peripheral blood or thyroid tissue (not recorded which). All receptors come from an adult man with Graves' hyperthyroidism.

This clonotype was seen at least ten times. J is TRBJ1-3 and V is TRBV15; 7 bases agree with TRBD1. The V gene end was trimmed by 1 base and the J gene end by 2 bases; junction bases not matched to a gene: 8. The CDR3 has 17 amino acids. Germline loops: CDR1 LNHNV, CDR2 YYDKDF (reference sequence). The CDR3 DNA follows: TGTGCCACCAGCAGAGGCCAAGACAGGGCGACTGGAAACACCATATATTTT. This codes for CATSRGQDRATGNTIYF.

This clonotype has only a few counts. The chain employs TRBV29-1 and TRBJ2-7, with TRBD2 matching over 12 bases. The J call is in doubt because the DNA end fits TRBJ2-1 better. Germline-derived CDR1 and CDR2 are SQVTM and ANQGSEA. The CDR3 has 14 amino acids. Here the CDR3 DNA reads TGCAGCGTTGGGACTAGCGGGGACTACAATGAGCAGTTCTTC. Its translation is CSVGTSGDYNEQFF.

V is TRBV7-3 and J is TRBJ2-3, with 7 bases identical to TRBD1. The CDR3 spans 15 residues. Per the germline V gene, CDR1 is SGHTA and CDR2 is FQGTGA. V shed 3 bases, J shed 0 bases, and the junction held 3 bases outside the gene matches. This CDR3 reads CASSFRDSSTDTQYF. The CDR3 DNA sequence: TGTGCCAGCAGCTTCCGGGACAGTAGCACAGATACGCAGTATTTT. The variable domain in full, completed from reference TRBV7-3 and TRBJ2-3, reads GAGVSQTPSNKVTEKGKYVELRCDPISGHTALYWYRQSLGQGPEFLIYFQGTGAADDSGLPNDRFFAVRPEGSVSTLKIQRTERGDSAVYLCASSFRDSSTDTQYFGPGTRLTVL.

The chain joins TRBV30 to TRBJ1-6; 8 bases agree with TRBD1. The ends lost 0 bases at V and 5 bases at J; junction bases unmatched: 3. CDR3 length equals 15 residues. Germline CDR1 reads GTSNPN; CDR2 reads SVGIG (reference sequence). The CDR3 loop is CAWSVGDRHNSPLHF. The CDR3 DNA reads TGTGCCTGGAGTGTAGGGGACAGGCATAATTCACCCCTCCACTTT.

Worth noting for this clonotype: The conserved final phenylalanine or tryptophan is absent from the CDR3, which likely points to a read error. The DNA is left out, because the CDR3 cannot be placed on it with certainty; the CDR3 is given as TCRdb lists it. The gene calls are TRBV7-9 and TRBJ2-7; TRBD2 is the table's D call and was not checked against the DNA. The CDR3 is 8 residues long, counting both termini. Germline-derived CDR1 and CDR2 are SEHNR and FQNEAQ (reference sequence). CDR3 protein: CASRRGAG.

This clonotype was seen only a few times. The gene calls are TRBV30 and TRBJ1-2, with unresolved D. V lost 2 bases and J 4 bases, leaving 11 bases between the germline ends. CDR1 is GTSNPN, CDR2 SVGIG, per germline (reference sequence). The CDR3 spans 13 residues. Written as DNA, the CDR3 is TGTGCCTGGAGTCGTGACTGGACCTATGGCTACACCTTC. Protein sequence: CAWSRDWTYGYTF. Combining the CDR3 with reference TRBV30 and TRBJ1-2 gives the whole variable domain SQTIHQWPATLVQPVGSPLSLECTVEGTSNPNLYWYRQAAGRGLQLLFYSVGIGQISSEVPQNLSASRPQDRQFILSSKKLLLSDSGFYLCAWSRDWTYGYTFGSGTRLTVV.

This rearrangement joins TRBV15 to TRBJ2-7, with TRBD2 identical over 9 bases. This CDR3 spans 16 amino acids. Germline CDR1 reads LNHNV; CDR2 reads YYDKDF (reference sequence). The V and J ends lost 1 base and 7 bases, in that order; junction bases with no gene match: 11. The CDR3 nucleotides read TGTGCCACCAGCAGAGGAGGTAGCGGGAGTTACAATGAGCAGTACTTC. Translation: CATSRGGSGSYNEQYF.

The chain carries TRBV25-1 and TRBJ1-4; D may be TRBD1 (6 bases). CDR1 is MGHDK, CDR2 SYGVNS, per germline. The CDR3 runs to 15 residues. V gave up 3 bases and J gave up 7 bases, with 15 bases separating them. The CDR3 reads CASSDERGLSEKLFF. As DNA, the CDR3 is TGTGCCAGCAGTGACGAACGGGGGCTTAGTGAAAAACTGTTTTTT.

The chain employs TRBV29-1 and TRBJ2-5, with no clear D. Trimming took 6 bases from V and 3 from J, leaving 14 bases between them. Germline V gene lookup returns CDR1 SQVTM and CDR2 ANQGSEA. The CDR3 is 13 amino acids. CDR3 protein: CSVGSSAKETQYF. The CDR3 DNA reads TGCAGCGTAGGGTCGTCGGCCAAAGAGACCCAGTACTTC.

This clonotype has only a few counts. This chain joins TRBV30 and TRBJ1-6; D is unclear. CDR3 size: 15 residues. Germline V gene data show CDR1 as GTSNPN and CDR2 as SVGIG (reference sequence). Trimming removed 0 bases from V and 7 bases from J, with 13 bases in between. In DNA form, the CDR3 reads TGTGCCTGGAGTGTCAAAAGGGCTGGCAATTCACCCCTCCACTTT. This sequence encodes CAWSVKRAGNSPLHF.

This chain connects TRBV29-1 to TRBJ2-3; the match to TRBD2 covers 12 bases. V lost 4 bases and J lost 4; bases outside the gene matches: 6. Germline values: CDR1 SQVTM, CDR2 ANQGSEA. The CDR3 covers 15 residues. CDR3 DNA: TGCAGCGTTGTAAAGACTAGCGGGAGTGCAGATACGCAGTATTTT. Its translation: CSVVKTSGSADTQYF.

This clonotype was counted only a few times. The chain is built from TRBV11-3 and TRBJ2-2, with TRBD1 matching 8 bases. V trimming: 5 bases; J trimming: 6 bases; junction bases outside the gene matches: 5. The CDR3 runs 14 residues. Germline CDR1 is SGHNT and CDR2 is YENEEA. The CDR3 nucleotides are TGTGCCAGCAGCCTGACAGGGGCGTCCGGGGAGCTGTTTTTT. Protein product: CASSLTGASGELFF.

CDR3 DNA: TGTGCCATCAGTGCCTTCGGGGAGAGGTCCAACGAGCAGTACTTC. Its protein is CAISAFGERSNEQYF. The chain combines TRBV10-3 with TRBJ2-7; D might be TRBD2 (5 bases). The CDR3 runs 15 residues. V was cut by 4 bases and J by 5 bases, with 18 bases left in between. Germline assignment: CDR1 ENHRY and CDR2 SYGVKD.

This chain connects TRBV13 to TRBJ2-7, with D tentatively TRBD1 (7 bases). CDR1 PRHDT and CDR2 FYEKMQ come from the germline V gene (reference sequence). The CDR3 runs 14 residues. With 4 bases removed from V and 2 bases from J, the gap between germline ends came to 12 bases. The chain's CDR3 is CASSSRGDPYEQYF. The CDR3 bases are TGTGCCAGCAGCTCCAGGGGGGACCCCTACGAGCAGTACTTC.

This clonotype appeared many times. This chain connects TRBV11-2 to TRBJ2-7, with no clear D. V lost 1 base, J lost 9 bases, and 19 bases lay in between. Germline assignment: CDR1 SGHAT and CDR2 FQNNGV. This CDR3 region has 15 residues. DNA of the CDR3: TGTGCCAGCAGCTTAGGGCAGCTATTCTACGAGCGGCAGTACTTC. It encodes CASSLGQLFYERQYF.

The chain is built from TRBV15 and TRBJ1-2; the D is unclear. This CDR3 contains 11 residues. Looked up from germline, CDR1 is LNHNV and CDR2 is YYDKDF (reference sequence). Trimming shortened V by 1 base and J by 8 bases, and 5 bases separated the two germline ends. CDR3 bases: TGTGCCACCAGCAGAGGGGCGGGCTACACCTTC. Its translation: CATSRGAGYTF.

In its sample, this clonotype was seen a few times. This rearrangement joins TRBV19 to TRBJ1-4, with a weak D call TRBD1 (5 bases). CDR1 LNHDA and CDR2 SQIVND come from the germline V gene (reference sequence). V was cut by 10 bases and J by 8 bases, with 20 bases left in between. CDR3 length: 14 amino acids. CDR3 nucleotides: TGTGCCAACCGCCGGAGCCAGGGAAGGGAAAAACTGTTTTTT. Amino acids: CANRRSQGREKLFF.

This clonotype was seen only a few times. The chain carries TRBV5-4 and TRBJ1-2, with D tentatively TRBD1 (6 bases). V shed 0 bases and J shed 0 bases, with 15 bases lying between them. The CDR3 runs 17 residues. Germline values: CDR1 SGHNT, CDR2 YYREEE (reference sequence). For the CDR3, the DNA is TGTGCCAGCAGCTTGGCCGGGGCAGGGGCCGCTAACTATGGCTACACCTTC. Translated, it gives CASSLAGAGAANYGYTF.

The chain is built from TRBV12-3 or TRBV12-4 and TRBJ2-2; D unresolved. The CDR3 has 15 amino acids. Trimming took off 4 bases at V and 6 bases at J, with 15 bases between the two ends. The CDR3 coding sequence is TGTGCCAGCAGTTCGGCGCCCGGCAAGGCCGGGGAGCTGTTTTTT. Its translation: CASSSAPGKAGELFF.

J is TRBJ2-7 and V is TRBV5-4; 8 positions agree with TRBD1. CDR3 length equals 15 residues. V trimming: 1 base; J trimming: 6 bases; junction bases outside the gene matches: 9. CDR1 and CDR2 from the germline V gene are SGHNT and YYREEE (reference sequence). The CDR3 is CASSLLLQGASEQYF. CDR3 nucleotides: TGTGCCAGCAGCTTGCTACTTCAGGGGGCAAGCGAGCAGTACTTC.

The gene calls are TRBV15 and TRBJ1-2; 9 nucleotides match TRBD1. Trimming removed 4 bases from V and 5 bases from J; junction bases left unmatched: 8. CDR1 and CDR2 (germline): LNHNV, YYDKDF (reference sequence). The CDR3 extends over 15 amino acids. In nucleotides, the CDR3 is TGTGCCACCAGCAATAATATCGACAGGGGGTATGGCTACACCTTC. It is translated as CATSNNIDRGYGYTF. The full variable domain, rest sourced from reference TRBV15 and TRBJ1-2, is DAMVIQNPRYQVTQFGKPVTLSCSQTLNHNVMYWYQQKSSQAPKLLFHYYDKDFNNEADTPDNFQSRRPNTSFCFLDIRSPGLGDTAMYLCATSNNIDRGYGYTFGSGTRLTVV.

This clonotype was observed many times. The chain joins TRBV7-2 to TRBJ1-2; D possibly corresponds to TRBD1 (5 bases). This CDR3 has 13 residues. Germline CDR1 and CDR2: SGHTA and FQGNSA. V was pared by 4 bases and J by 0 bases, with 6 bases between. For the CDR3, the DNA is TGTGCCAGCAGCTCGACAGCTAACTATGGCTACACCTTC. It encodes CASSSTANYGYTF.

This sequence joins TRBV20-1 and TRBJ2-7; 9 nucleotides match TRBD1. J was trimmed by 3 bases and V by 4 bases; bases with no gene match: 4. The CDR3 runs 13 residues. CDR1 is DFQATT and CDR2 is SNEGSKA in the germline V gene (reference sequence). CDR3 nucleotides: TGCAGTGCTATGAGGGGACAGGGCTACGAGCAGTACTTC. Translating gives CSAMRGQGYEQYF.

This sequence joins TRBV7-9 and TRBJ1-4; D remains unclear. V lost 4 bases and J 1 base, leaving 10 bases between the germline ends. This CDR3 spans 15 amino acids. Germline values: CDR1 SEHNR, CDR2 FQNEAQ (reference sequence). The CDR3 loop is CASSSLGRTNEKLFF. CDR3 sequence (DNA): TGTGCCAGCAGCTCACTGGGTAGAACTAATGAAAAACTGTTTTTT.

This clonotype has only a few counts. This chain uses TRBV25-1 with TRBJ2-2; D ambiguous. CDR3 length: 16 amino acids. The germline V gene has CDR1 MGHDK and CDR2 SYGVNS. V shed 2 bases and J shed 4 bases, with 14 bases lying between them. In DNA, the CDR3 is TGTGCCAGCAGTGAAATAACCGTAAGAGCCACCGGGGAGCTGTTTTTT. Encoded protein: CASSEITVRATGELFF.

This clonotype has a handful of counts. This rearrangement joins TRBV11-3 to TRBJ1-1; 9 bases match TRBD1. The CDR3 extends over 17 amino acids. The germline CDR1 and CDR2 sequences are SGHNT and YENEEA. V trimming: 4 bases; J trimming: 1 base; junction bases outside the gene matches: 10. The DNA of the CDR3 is TGTGCCAGCAGCTCCCGGACAGGGGCCTTGGCGAACACTGAAGCTTTCTTT. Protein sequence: CASSSRTGALANTEAFF.

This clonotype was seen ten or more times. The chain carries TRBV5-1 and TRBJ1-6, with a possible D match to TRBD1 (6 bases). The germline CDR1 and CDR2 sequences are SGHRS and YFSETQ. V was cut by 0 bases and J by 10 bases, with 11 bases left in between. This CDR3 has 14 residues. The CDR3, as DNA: TGCGCCAGCAGCTTGGGACAGGTCAAATCACCCCTCCACTTT. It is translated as CASSLGQVKSPLHF.

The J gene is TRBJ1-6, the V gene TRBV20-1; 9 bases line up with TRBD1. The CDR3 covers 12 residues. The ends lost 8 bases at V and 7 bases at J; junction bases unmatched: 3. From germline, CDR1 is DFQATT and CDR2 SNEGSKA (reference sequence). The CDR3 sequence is CSYGTGNSPLHF. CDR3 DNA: TGCAGTTACGGGACAGGGAATTCACCCCTCCACTTT.

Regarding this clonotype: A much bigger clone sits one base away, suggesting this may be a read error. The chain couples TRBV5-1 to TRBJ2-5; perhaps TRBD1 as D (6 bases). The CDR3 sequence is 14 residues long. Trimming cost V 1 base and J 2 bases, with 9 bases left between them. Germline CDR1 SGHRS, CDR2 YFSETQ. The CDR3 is CASSLTGQQETQYF. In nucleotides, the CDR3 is TGCGCCAGCAGCTTGACCGGACAGCAAGAGACCCAGTACTTC.

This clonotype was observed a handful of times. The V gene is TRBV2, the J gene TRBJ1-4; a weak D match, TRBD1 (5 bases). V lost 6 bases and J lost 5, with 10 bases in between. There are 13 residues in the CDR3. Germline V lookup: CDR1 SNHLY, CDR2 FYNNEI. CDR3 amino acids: CASSAGANEKLFF. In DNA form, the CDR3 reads TGTGCCAGCAGCGCCGGGGCCAATGAAAAACTGTTTTTT.